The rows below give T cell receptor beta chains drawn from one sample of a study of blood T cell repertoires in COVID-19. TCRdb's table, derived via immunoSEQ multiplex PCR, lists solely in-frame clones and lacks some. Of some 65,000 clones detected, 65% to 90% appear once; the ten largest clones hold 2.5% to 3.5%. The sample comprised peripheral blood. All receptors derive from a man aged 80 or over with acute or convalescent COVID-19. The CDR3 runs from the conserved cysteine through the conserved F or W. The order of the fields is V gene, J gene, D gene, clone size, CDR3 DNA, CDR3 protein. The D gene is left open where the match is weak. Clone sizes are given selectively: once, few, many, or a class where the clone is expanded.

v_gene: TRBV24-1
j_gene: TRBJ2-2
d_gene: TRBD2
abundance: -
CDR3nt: TGTGCCACCAGTGATCCCCGGGGGGCCGGGGAGCTGTTTTTT
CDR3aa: CATSDPRGAGELFF

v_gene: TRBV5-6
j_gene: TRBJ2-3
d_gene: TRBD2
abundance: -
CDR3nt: TGTGCCAGCAGCTTGGTTGCGCTAGCGGACAGCACAGATACGCAGTATTTT
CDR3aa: CASSLVALADSTDTQYF

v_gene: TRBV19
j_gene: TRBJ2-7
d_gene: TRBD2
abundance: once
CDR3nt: TGTGCCAGTACCTTTAGCGGGAGTCCTCCCTACGAGCAGTACTTC
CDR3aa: CASTFSGSPPYEQYF

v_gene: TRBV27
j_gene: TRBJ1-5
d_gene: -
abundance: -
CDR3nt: TGTGCCAGTGCGGAGGGGAGGAATCAGCCCCAGCATTTT
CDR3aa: CASAEGRNQPQHF

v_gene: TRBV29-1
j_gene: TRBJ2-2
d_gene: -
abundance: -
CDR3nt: TGCAGCGCCACTAGGGAGTGGGATAACACCGGGGAGCTGTTTTTT
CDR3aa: CSATREWDNTGELFF

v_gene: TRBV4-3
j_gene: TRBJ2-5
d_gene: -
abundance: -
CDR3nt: TGCGCCAGCAGCCAAGATGCTAGCGTAGAGACCCAGTACTTC
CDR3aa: CASSQDASVETQYF

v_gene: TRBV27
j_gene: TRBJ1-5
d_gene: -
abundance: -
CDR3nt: TGTGCCAGCAGTTTCCGGAGCAATCAGCCCCAGCATTTT
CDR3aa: CASSFRSNQPQHF

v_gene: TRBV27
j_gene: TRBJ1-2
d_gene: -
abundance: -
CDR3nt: TGTGCCAGCAGTCCGTCCACAGGAATTCATCGGTATGGCTACACCTTC
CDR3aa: CASSPSTGIHRYGYTF

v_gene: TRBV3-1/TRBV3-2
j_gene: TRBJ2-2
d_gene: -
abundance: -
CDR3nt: TGTGCCAGCAGAGGAGGCGGGGAGCTGTTTTTT
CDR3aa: CASRGGGELFF

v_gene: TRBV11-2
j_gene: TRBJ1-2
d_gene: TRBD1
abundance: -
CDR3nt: TGTGCCAGCAGCCTAGGGACAGCAACCCTCTATGGCTACACCTTC
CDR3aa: CASSLGTATLYGYTF

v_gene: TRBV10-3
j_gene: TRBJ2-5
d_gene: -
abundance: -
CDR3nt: TGTGCCATCAGTGAGGGGGGGACCGCTTCGGAGACCCAGTACTTC
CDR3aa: CAISEGGTASETQYF

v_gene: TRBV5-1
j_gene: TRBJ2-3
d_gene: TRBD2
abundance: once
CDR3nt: TGCGCCAGCAGCTTGCAAACTAGCGGTACAGATACGCAGTATTTT
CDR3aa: CASSLQTSGTDTQYF

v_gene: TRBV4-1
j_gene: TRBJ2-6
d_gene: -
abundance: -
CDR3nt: TGCGCCAGCAGCCAAGCAGGGGTGGCGGTCTACGGGGCCAACGTCCTGACTTTC
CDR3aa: CASSQAGVAVYGANVLTF

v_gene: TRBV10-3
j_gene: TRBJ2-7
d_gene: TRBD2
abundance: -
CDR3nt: TGTGCCATCAGTGAGTCACCGGCGGGAGGGTCCTACGAGCAGTACTTC
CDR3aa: CAISESPAGGSYEQYF

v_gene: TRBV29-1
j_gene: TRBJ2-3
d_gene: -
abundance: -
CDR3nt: TGCAGCGTTGACCGCGGCACAGATACGCAGTATTTT
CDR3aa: CSVDRGTDTQYF